This is a list of T cell receptor beta chains from one sample in a study of beta chain features in type 1 diabetes. Assay used: immunoSEQ multiplex PCR; TCRdb lists only in-frame clones, some missing. The table lists 900,000 or so clones, 15% to 20% of them singletons. The sequencing sample was made of naive CD4+ T cells from blood. These receptors were collected from a young woman in good health. Both conserved end residues are part of each CDR3. A D gene is named only where the DNA matches it firmly. Size values are once, few and many counts, or a class for expanded clones, and some rows have none.

J: TRBJ2-1
V: TRBV11-2
size: few
D: .
DNA: TGTGCCAGCAGCTTACGCACGGGGGTCGATGAGCAGTTCTTC
CDR3: CASSLRTGVDEQFF

J: TRBJ2-7
V: TRBV10-2
size: .
D: TRBD2
DNA: TGCGCCAGCAGTGAGTCATCCGGGACTAGCGGGAGAAGGTTCAACGAGCAGTACTTC
CDR3: CASSESSGTSGRRFNEQYF

J: TRBJ2-7
V: TRBV4-3
size: few
D: TRBD1
DNA: TGCGCCAGCAGCTTCAATCTGGGGTCAGGGGGATCCACCTACGAGCAGTACTTC
CDR3: CASSFNLGSGGSTYEQYF

J: TRBJ2-1
V: TRBV18
size: .
D: TRBD2
DNA: TGTGCCAGCTCACCGGATGCGGGACTAGCCGGCAATGAGCAGTTCTTC
CDR3: CASSPDAGLAGNEQFF

J: TRBJ1-1
V: TRBV27
size: few
D: .
DNA: TGTGCCAGCAGTTCAGTCCCGGGGAACACTGAAGCTTTCTTT
CDR3: CASSSVPGNTEAFF

J: TRBJ2-1
V: TRBV21-1
size: .
D: .
DNA: TGTGCATCGTGGGGGAATGAGGAGCAGTTCTTC
CDR3: CASWGNEEQFF

J: TRBJ2-5
V: TRBV18
size: few
D: .
DNA: TGTGCCAGCTCACCACCAGCGGGCTTGGAGACCCAGTACTTC
CDR3: CASSPPAGLETQYF

J: TRBJ2-1
V: TRBV7-9
size: few
D: .
DNA: TGTGCCAGCAGCCCAGGGCGGTCATACAATGAGCAGTTCTTC
CDR3: CASSPGRSYNEQFF

J: TRBJ2-7
V: TRBV7-2
size: .
D: TRBD2
DNA: TGCTCATCCGGGACTAGCGGGAGTGGCGGGTACGAGCAGTACTTC
CDR3: CSSGTSGSGGYEQYF

J: TRBJ1-1
V: TRBV7-9
size: few
D: .
DNA: TGTGCCAGCAGCTTATTGGGGATTGGTGCCGGAGAAGCTTTCTTT
CDR3: CASSLLGIGAGEAFF

J: TRBJ2-6
V: TRBV6-6
size: many
D: .
DNA: TGTGCCAGTTCTGGGGCCAACGTCCTGACTTTC
CDR3: CASSGANVLTF

J: TRBJ2-7
V: TRBV6-1
size: few
D: TRBD1
DNA: TGTGCCAGCAGTGAATTTCTACAGGGGGGACAGTACTTC
CDR3: CASSEFLQGGQYF

J: TRBJ1-2
V: TRBV27
size: .
D: TRBD1
DNA: TGTGCCAGCAGTGAAGCCGGGACAGGGATCGGCTACACCTTC
CDR3: CASSEAGTGIGYTF

J: TRBJ2-1
V: TRBV7-2
size: .
D: TRBD2
DNA: TGTGCCAGCAGCTTAACAAGCGGGAGCTTTGTGTTCTTC
CDR3: CASSLTSGSFVFF

J: TRBJ2-4
V: TRBV18
size: few
D: .
DNA: TGTGCCAGCTCACCCGCCGGGACCCAAAACGGGGACATTCAGTACTTC
CDR3: CASSPAGTQNGDIQYF

J: TRBJ1-2
V: TRBV2
size: .
D: TRBD1
DNA: TGTGCCAGCAGTGACCACGGGACAGGGGATGGCTACACCTTC
CDR3: CASSDHGTGDGYTF

J: TRBJ1-1
V: TRBV7-9
size: few
D: TRBD1
DNA: TGTGCCAGCAGCCTACAGGGGGCGAACACTGAAGCTTTCTTT
CDR3: CASSLQGANTEAFF

J: TRBJ2-3
V: TRBV15
size: .
D: .
DNA: TGTGCCACCCACCCACTCCCGGGTAGCACAGATACGCAGTATTTT
CDR3: CATHPLPGSTDTQYF

J: TRBJ2-1
V: TRBV7-2
size: few
D: .
DNA: TGTGCCAGCAGCACCAGCAGGGGTTACTACAATGAGCAGTTCTTC
CDR3: CASSTSRGYYNEQFF

J: TRBJ2-2
V: TRBV9
size: .
D: .
DNA: TGTGCCAGCAACACAGCGGGCAACACCGGGGAGCTGTTTTTT
CDR3: CASNTAGNTGELFF

J: TRBJ2-1
V: TRBV19
size: few
D: .
DNA: TGTGCCAGTAGGGGGGCCCAGCAGTTCTTC
CDR3: CASRGAQQFF

J: TRBJ2-5
V: TRBV19
size: .
D: TRBD1
DNA: TGTGCCAGTAGTTTCCGGGGGACAGGGTGGGAGACCCAGTACTTC
CDR3: CASSFRGTGWETQYF

J: TRBJ2-5
V: TRBV20-1
size: .
D: .
DNA: TGCAGTGCCGGACGCGGGGAGACCCAGTACTTC
CDR3: CSAGRGETQYF

J: TRBJ1-2
V: TRBV18
size: .
D: .
DNA: TGTGCCAGCTCACCCCCTCTGGGTGGCTACACCTTC
CDR3: CASSPPLGGYTF

J: TRBJ2-1
V: TRBV5-1
size: few
D: TRBD1
DNA: TGCGCCAGCAGCTTGCCAGGGGGCACTTATAATGAGCAGTTCTTC
CDR3: CASSLPGGTYNEQFF

J: TRBJ2-7
V: TRBV28
size: few
D: TRBD1
DNA: TGTGCCAGCAGTCAGGGGGACTACGAGCAGTACTTC
CDR3: CASSQGDYEQYF

J: TRBJ2-2
V: TRBV10-3
size: .
D: .
DNA: TGTGCCATCAACCCCTTTGGCGGGGAGCTGTTTTTT
CDR3: CAINPFGGELFF

J: TRBJ2-7
V: TRBV5-1
size: once
D: .
DNA: TGCGCCAGCAGCTTGGCCGGGGTCTATTCCTACGAGCAGTACTTC
CDR3: CASSLAGVYSYEQYF

J: TRBJ2-7
V: TRBV7-9
size: .
D: TRBD2
DNA: TGTGCCAGCAGCCCCATCGGAGGCGGGAGCTACGAGCAGTACTTC
CDR3: CASSPIGGGSYEQYF

J: TRBJ1-2
V: TRBV2
size: .
D: .
DNA: TGTGCCAGCAGTGAAAGGGGTGGCCGGTACACCTTC
CDR3: CASSERGGRYTF

J: TRBJ2-5
V: TRBV6-6
size: few
D: TRBD2
DNA: TGTGCCAGCAGGCTAGCGGGAGTGGAGACCCAGTACTTC
CDR3: CASRLAGVETQYF

J: TRBJ2-7
V: TRBV19
size: .
D: TRBD1
DNA: TGTGCCAGTAGGCCGGGGACAGGGCACTCCTACGAGCAGTACTTC
CDR3: CASRPGTGHSYEQYF

J: TRBJ1-4
V: TRBV4-1
size: .
D: .
DNA: TGCGCCAGCAGCCAAGATTCAGTAGGGCAGACTCTGTTTTTT
CDR3: CASSQDSVGQTLFF

J: TRBJ2-7
V: TRBV6-5
size: .
D: TRBD2
DNA: TGTGCCAGCAGTAATAGCGGGAACTCCTACGAGCAGTACTTC
CDR3: CASSNSGNSYEQYF

J: TRBJ2-4
V: TRBV5-1
size: few
D: TRBD2
DNA: TGCGCCAGCAGCTCGGGACTACCCCTCGAGACCAAAAACATTCAGTACTTC
CDR3: CASSSGLPLETKNIQYF

J: TRBJ2-3
V: TRBV7-2
size: .
D: TRBD2
DNA: TGTGCCAGCAGCCCGGGACTAAATGAGAATACGCAGTATTTT
CDR3: CASSPGLNENTQYF

J: TRBJ1-5
V: TRBV5-6
size: few
D: .
DNA: TGTGCCAGCAGCTTGGGAGGGTATCGGGCTCAGCCCCAGCATTTT
CDR3: CASSLGGYRAQPQHF

J: TRBJ2-7
V: TRBV15
size: .
D: TRBD2
DNA: TGTGCCACCAGCCCCCCAGGACTAGCGGGAGGGAGGGAGCAGTACTTC
CDR3: CATSPPGLAGGREQYF

J: TRBJ2-4
V: TRBV7-2
size: few
D: TRBD1
DNA: TGTGCCAGCAGTTACCGACAGGGTCTTCTGAAAAACATTCAGTACTTC
CDR3: CASSYRQGLLKNIQYF

J: TRBJ1-1
V: TRBV6-6
size: .
D: .
DNA: TGTGCCAGCAGTTTCCAACTCAACACTGAAGCTTTCTTT
CDR3: CASSFQLNTEAFF

J: TRBJ1-1
V: TRBV6-6
size: .
D: .
DNA: TGTGCCAGCAGTTACCAAGGGGGTCCTGAAGCTTTCTTT
CDR3: CASSYQGGPEAFF

J: TRBJ2-5
V: TRBV15
size: .
D: .
DNA: TGTGCCACCAGCAGAGAACAGCCTTGGATCCAAGAGACCCAGTACTTC
CDR3: CATSREQPWIQETQYF

J: TRBJ2-3
V: TRBV5-4
size: few
D: .
DNA: TGTGCCAGCAGCCCAGGTCGGTGGGCCACAGATACGCAGTATTTT
CDR3: CASSPGRWATDTQYF

J: TRBJ2-7
V: TRBV9
size: few
D: TRBD1
DNA: TGTGCCAGCAGCGTAGACCCAGGGGGCTACGAGCAGTACTTC
CDR3: CASSVDPGGYEQYF

J: TRBJ2-3
V: TRBV7-3
size: .
D: TRBD2
DNA: TGTGCCAGCAGCTTACGCGGGACTAGCGAAGATACGCAGTATTTT
CDR3: CASSLRGTSEDTQYF